A selection of T cell receptor beta chains follows, all from one sample in a study of monozygotic twins with inflammatory bowel disease. TCRdb re-called the 5' RACE reads, yielding one record per CDR3 amino acid sequence without DNA. The sample table includes under 150,000 distinct CDR3 sequences. Sample: blood. These receptors originate from a human donor with ulcerative colitis or Crohn's disease, or a healthy co-twin of an affected twin (not recorded which). Both conserved end residues are part of each CDR3.

V gene	J gene	CDR3 protein
TRBV7-2	TRBJ2-1	CACGTPNYNEQFF
TRBV7-3	TRBJ2-7	CASSQRQSYEQYF
TRBV5-1	TRBJ2-7	CASSTNTGNSYEQYF
TRBV10-3	TRBJ1-1	CAIMRVANTEAFF
TRBV18	TRBJ1-5	CASSPSAGGEGSNQPQHF
TRBV5-1	TRBJ2-2	CASSIGTVNTGELFF
TRBV6-5	TRBJ2-5	CASSYSGGAQQETQYF
TRBV20-1	TRBJ2-3	CSARDFSLDFGTQYF
TRBV5-1	TRBJ2-5	CASNLGTSGHQETQYF
TRBV7-2	TRBJ2-1	CASSLLGRARDNEQFF
TRBV4-1	TRBJ2-5	CASSQQGQGIPGFRETQYF
TRBV19	TRBJ2-3	CASSIFAGARTDTQYF
TRBV7-2	TRBJ2-7	CASSYQEGPHEQYF
TRBV19	TRBJ2-1	CASSITVDEQFF
TRBV7-6	TRBJ2-3	CASSPLAGGLGDTQYF
TRBV2	TRBJ2-5	CASKFTTETQYF
TRBV7-2	TRBJ2-7	CASSSDQWGTVAYEQYF
TRBV28	TRBJ1-5	CASSLGTGWNQPQHF
TRBV7-6	TRBJ2-3	CASSAMGGVTDTQYF
TRBV10-3	TRBJ2-5	CAIKSGGPRGETQYF
TRBV5-1	TRBJ2-7	CASSLRGLSYEQYF
TRBV7-2	TRBJ2-3	CASSVGLATDTQYF
TRBV5-5	TRBJ1-2	CASATGELYTF
TRBV3-1	TRBJ2-7	CASSQRASYEQYF
TRBV5-1	TRBJ1-1	CASSLFRNTEAFF
TRBV20-1	TRBJ2-3	CSASSSGLGTDTQYF
TRBV2	TRBJ1-5	CASSRLQGWQPQHF
TRBV4-2	TRBJ1-6	CASSRVGYGEGSYNSPLHF
TRBV5-1	TRBJ2-3	CASSLAVQRGTDTQYF
TRBV11-1	TRBJ2-1	CASSWTRGLNEQFF